This T cell receptor (beta chain) was captured in a study of Tregs in tolerant kidney transplant recipients. Study overall: Tregs grew less than 20 days with irradiated donor B cells, restimulated on day 11. General study results and limits: Some patients' samples used different primers over time, so nucleotide sequences weren't comparable.

Data came from immunoSEQ multiplex PCR; TCRdb stores just in-frame clones and leaves some out. The sample yields under 14,000 clones, about 90% seen once. A word on this clone: The antigen remains undetermined.

The V end was cut by 2 bases, the J end by 0 bases, with 8 bases between. Germline CDR1 is LNHDA and CDR2 is SQIVND (reference sequence). There are 15 residues in the CDR3. This clonotype was obtained from a human patient who received a combined kidney and bone marrow transplant. The sequenced sample was Tregs from blood cultured with allogeneic cells, obtained before the transplant. The V gene is TRBV19, the J gene TRBJ1-3; D is unclear. The CDR3 sequence is CASSINTDSGNTIYF. In DNA, the CDR3 is TGTGCCAGTAGTATAAACACAGACTCTGGAAACACCATATATTTT.